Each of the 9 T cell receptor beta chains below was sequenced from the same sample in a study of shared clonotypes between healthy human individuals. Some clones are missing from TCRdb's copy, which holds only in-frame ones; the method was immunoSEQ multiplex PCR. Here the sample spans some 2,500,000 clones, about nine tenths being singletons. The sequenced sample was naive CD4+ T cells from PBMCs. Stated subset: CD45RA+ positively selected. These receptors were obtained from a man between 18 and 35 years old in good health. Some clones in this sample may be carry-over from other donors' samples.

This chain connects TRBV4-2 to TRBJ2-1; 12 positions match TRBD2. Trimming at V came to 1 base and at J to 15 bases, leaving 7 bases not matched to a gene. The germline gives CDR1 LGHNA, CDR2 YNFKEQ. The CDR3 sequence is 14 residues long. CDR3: CASSQGTSGEAWFF. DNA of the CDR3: TGTGCCAGCAGCCAAGGGACTAGCGGGGAGGCCTGGTTCTTC.

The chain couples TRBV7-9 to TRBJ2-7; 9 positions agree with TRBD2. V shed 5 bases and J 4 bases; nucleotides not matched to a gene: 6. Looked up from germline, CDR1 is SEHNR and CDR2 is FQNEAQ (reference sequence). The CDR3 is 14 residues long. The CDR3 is CASSRTSEVYEQYF. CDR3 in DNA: TGTGCCAGCAGCCGGACTAGCGAGGTGTACGAGCAGTACTTC. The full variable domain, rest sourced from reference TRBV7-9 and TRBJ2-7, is DTGVSQNPRHKITKRGQNVTFRCDPISEHNRLYWYRQTLGQGPEFLTYFQNEAQLEKSRLLSDRFSAERPKGSFSTLEIQRTEQGDSAMYLCASSRTSEVYEQYFGPGTRLTVT.

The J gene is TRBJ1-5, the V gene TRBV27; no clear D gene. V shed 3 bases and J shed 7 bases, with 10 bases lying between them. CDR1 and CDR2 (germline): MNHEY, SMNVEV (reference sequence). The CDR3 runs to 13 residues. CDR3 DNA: TGTGCCAGCAGTTTTACGGGTTGGCAGCCCCAGCATTTT. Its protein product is CASSFTGWQPQHF.

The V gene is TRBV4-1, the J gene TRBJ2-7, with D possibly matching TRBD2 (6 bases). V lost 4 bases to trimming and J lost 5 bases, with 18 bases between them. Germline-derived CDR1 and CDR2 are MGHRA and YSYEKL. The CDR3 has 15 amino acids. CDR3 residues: CASSRGGAGVNEQYF. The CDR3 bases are TGCGCCAGCAGCCGGGGCGGGGCTGGGGTGAACGAGCAGTACTTC.

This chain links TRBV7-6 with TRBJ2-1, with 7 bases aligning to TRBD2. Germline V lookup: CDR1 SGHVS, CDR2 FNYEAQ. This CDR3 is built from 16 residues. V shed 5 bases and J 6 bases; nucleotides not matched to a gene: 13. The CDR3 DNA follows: TGTGCCAGCAGCCGATCTATCCGGGAGGCGTTCAATGAGCAGTTCTTC. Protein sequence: CASSRSIREAFNEQFF.

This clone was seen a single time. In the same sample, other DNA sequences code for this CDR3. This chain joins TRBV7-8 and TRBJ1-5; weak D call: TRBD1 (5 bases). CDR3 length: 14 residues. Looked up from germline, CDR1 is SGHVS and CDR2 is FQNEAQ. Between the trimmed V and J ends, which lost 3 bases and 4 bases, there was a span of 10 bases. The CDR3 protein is CASSFSGGNQPQHF. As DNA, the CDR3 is TGTGCCAGCAGCTTCTCCGGGGGGAATCAGCCCCAGCATTTT.

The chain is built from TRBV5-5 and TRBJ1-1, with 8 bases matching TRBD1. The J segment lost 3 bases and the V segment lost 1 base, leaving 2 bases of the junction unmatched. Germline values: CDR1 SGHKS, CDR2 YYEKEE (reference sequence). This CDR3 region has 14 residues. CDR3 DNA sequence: TGTGCCAGCAGCTTGCAGGGGGCGGACACTGAAGCTTTCTTT. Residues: CASSLQGADTEAFF.

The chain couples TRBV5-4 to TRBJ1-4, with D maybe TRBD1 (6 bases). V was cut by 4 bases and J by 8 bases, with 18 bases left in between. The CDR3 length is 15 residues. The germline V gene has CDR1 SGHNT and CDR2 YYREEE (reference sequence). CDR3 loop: CASSRDGGLNEKLFF. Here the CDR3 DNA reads TGTGCCAGCAGCCGCGACGGGGGGCTTAACGAAAAACTGTTTTTT.

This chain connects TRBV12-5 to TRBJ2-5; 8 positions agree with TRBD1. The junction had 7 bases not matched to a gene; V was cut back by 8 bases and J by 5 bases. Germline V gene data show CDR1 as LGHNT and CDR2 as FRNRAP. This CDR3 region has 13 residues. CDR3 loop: CASKTGERETQYF. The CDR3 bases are TGTGCTAGTAAGACAGGGGAGCGGGAGACCCAGTACTTC.